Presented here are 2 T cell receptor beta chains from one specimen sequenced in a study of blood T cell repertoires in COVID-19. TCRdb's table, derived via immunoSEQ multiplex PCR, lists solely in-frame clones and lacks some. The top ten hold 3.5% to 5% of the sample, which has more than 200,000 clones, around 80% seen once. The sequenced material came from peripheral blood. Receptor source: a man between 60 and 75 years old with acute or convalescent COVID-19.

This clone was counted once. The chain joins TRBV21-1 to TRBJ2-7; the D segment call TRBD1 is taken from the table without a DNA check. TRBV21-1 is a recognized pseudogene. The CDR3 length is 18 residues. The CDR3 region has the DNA TGTGCCAGCAGCAAAAAACTGAGCAGGACATATGACACCTACGAGCAGTACTTC. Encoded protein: CASSKKLSRTYDTYEQYF.

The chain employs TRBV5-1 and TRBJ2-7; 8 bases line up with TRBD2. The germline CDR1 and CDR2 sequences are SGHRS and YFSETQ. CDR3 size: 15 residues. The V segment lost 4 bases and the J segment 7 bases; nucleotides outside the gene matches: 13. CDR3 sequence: CASSPGREGLGEQYF. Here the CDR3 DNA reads TGCGCCAGCAGCCCGGGCCGGGAGGGCCTTGGAGAGCAGTACTTC.